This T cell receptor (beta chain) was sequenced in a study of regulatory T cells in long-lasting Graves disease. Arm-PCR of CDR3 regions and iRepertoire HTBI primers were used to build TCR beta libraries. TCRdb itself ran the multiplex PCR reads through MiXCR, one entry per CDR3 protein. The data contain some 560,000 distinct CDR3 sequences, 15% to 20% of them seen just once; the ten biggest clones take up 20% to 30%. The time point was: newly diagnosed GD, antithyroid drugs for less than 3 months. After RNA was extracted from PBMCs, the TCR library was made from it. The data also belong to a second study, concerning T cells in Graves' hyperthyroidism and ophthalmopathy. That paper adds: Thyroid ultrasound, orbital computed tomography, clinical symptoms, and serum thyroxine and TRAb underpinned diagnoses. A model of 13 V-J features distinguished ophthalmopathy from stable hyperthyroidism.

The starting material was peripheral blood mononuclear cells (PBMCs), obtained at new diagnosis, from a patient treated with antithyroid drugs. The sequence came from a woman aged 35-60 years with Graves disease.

CDR3 residues: CASSLGTLSGNTIYF. In DNA form, the CDR3 reads TGCGCCAGCAGCCTAGGAACCCTCTCTGGAAACACCATATATTTT. The chain employs TRBV4-1 and TRBJ1-3, with D unclear. CDR3 length equals 15 residues. Germline V gene sequence: CDR1 MGHRA, CDR2 YSYEKL. Deletions cut 4 bases from V and 0 bases from J, with 10 bases between.